The 26 T cell receptor beta chains below were found in one sample sequenced in a study of response to subunit inactivated influenza vaccine. TCRdb re-called the RT-PCR reads with MiXCR, one entry per CDR3 protein. The profile covers 430,000 or so distinct CDR3 sequences, with approximately 11% appearing a single time and roughly 12% taken by the ten largest. The specimen comprised PBMCs from blood, sampled around seven weeks after vaccination. Receptor source: a man aged 45-60 years who received an inactivated influenza vaccine.

This clonotype was counted at least ten times. This chain links TRBV12-3 or TRBV12-4 with TRBJ2-7; the D gene is possibly TRBD1 (6 bases). The CDR3 is 14 amino acids. The ends were cut back, 7 bases at V and 3 bases at J, with 16 bases in the middle. The CDR3 bases are TGTGCCAGCACCCCCAGGGACATGGGCTACGAGCAGTACTTC. Residues: CASTPRDMGYEQYF.

J is TRBJ2-3 and V is TRBV10-3; 8 positions match TRBD1. There are 16 residues in the CDR3. Unmatched junction bases numbered 12, after V lost 5 bases and J lost 5 bases. CDR1 and CDR2 from the germline V gene are ENHRY and SYGVKD. The CDR3 DNA sequence: TGTGCCATCAGTCGAAGGGCAGGGGGCGATGGAGATACGCAGTATTTT. Translating gives CAISRRAGGDGDTQYF.

The CDR3 is CASSPTPSSGNTIYF. The CDR3 DNA follows: TGTGCCAGCTCACCGACACCGAGCTCTGGAAACACCATATATTTT. The gene calls are TRBV18 and TRBJ1-3; D is unclear. The CDR3 is 15 residues long. Germline loops: CDR1 KGHSH, CDR2 LQKENI. Trimming removed 3 bases from V and 0 bases from J, with 9 bases in between. Full variable domain (outside the CDR3, taken from reference TRBV18 and TRBJ1-3): NAGVMQNPRHLVRRRGQEARLRCSPMKGHSHVYWYRQLPEEGLKFMVYLQKENIIDESGMPKERFSAEFPKEGPSILRIQQVVRGDSAAYFCASSPTPSSGNTIYFGEGSWLTVV.

This clonotype has ten or more counts. The rearrangement links TRBV4-1 to TRBJ1-2; perhaps TRBD1 as D (6 bases). The V end was cut by 1 base, the J end by 8 bases, with 17 bases between. From germline, CDR1 is MGHRA and CDR2 YSYEKL. The CDR3 length is 15 residues. CDR3 in DNA: TGCGCCAGCAGCCAAGGGACAAACAGGGACGGCGGCTACACCTTC. Encoded protein: CASSQGTNRDGGYTF.

The CDR3 DNA follows: TGTGCCAGCAGCGTCGGACTCGACGCCGGGGAGCTGTTTTTT. Translation: CASSVGLDAGELFF. The chain couples TRBV7-9 to TRBJ2-2; D possibly corresponds to TRBD2 (5 bases). CDR3 size: 14 residues. The ends were cut back, 5 bases at V and 6 bases at J, with 13 bases in the middle. Germline values: CDR1 SEHNR, CDR2 FQNEAQ (reference sequence).

This clonotype has ten or more counts. This chain connects TRBV10-3 to TRBJ2-1; 8 bases agree with TRBD2. The trim removed 9 bases at V and 5 bases at J, leaving 3 bases unmatched. CDR1 ENHRY and CDR2 SYGVKD come from the germline V gene. CDR3 length equals 12 residues. CDR3 loop: CAIRTSNNEQFF. The CDR3 DNA reads TGTGCCATTAGGACTAGCAACAATGAGCAGTTCTTC.

This clonotype was found a few times. CDR3 sequence (DNA): TGTGCCAGCAGCCACCGGGACAGGGATGGAGAGCAGTACTTC. Its translation: CASSHRDRDGEQYF. This chain uses TRBV3-1 with TRBJ2-7, with 9 bases that match TRBD1. CDR3 length: 14 amino acids. Trimming at V came to 3 bases and at J to 7 bases, leaving 7 bases not matched to a gene. The germline V gene encodes CDR1 LGHDT and CDR2 YNNKEL (reference sequence).

The chain is built from TRBV7-2 and TRBJ2-3; D is unclear. This CDR3 contains 12 residues. V lost 8 bases, J lost 1 base, and 7 bases lay in between. In germline, CDR1 is SGHTA, CDR2 FQGNSA. CDR3: CASAPGTDTQYF. The DNA for the CDR3 is TGTGCCAGCGCGCCCGGCACAGATACGCAGTATTTT.

This clonotype was seen at least ten times. The CDR3 region is CASRSSGNTIYF. DNA for the CDR3: TGTGCCAGCAGATCCAGCGGAAACACCATATATTTT. The gene calls are TRBV12-3 or TRBV12-4 and TRBJ1-3, with D unclear. The V end was cut by 6 bases, the J end by 4 bases, with 7 bases between. This CDR3 has 12 residues.

CDR3 sequence reads: CASSLTDRRNGELFF. CDR3 in DNA: TGTGCCAGCAGCTTAACCGACAGGAGGAACGGGGAGCTGTTTTTT. The rearrangement links TRBV7-8 to TRBJ2-2; D is possibly TRBD1 (6 bases). The germline gives CDR1 SGHVS, CDR2 FQNEAQ. V was trimmed by 2 bases and J by 7 bases, leaving 14 bases between them. This CDR3 is built from 15 residues. Full variable domain (rest looked up from reference TRBV7-8 and TRBJ2-2): GAGVSQSPRYKVAKRGQDVALRCDPISGHVSLFWYQQALGQGPEFLTYFQNEAQLDKSGLPSDRFFAERPEGSVSTLKIQRTQQEDSAVYLCASSLTDRRNGELFFGEGSRLTVL.

Concerning this clonotype: Since a much larger clone is just one base distant, this may be a read error. The CDR3 sequence: CARSLSFGQGIKETQYF. The CDR3 DNA reads as TGTGCCCGCAGTTTAAGTTTCGGACAGGGCATCAAAGAGACCCAGTACTTC. V usage is TRBV28 and J usage is TRBJ2-5; 8 nucleotides match TRBD1. Per germline, CDR1 MDHEN and CDR2 SYDVKM. This CDR3 contains 17 residues.

As concerns this clonotype: With a much larger clone just one base away, this may be a read error. This CDR3 is CASSRLAGMGSTDTQYF. The DNA of the CDR3 is TGTGCCAGCAGTAGACTAGCGGGAATGGGGAGCACAGATACGCAGTATTTT. This chain connects TRBV2 to TRBJ2-3; 11 positions agree with TRBD2. Germline CDR1 reads SNHLY; CDR2 reads FYNNEI. The CDR3 has 17 amino acids. J gave up 0 bases and V 5 bases, and 7 bases lay outside the gene matches.

This clonotype was counted a few times. V usage is TRBV18 and J usage is TRBJ1-3; 7 nucleotides align to TRBD1. CDR1 is KGHSH, CDR2 LQKENI, per germline. The CDR3 length is 16 residues. After removal of 3 bases from V and 4 bases from J, the junction contained 9 bases not matched to a gene. The CDR3 DNA follows: TGTGCCAGCTCACCGCAAGCGACAGGGACAGGAAACACCATATATTTT. Its protein product is CASSPQATGTGNTIYF.

This clonotype was seen a handful of times. V gene TRBV25-1 combines with J gene TRBJ2-1; TRBD2 matches 8 bases. The germline CDR1 and CDR2 sequences are MGHDK and SYGVNS. J gave up 0 bases and V 5 bases, and 6 bases lay outside the gene matches. The CDR3 is 16 residues long. CDR3 DNA: TGTGCCAGCAGTAGGGCAGGGACTAGCTCCTACAATGAGCAGTTCTTC. This gives the protein CASSRAGTSSYNEQFF.

CDR3 loop: CASSLSAQGTTEAFF. Here the CDR3 DNA reads TGTGCCAGCAGTTTAAGCGCACAGGGTACCACTGAAGCTTTCTTT. V is TRBV28 and J is TRBJ1-1; a possible D gene is TRBD1 (6 bases). V dropped 2 bases and J dropped 4 bases, with 14 bases sitting between them. CDR3 length equals 15 residues. Germline V gene data show CDR1 as MDHEN and CDR2 as SYDVKM.

In this sample, this clonotype turned up a few times. The chain has TRBV20-1 and TRBJ1-5; no definite D call. The germline CDR1 and CDR2 sequences are DFQATT and SNEGSKA (reference sequence). The V gene lost 1 base and the J gene lost 4 bases, with 8 bases spanning the gap. This CDR3 is 13 amino acids long. The CDR3 is CSARGTVNQPQHF. The CDR3 DNA follows: TGCAGTGCTAGAGGAACAGTTAATCAGCCCCAGCATTTT.

This clonotype was found many times. The V gene is TRBV28, the J gene TRBJ2-7; D is uncertain. The germline CDR1 and CDR2 sequences are MDHEN and SYDVKM. The CDR3 covers 15 residues. Trimming pared 5 bases from V and 3 bases from J, leaving 17 bases between. The CDR3 loop is CASSPRYSLNYEQYF. CDR3 DNA: TGTGCCAGCAGTCCGCGATATTCCCTCAACTACGAGCAGTACTTC. The variable domain in full, completed from reference TRBV28 and TRBJ2-7, reads DVKVTQSSRYLVKRTGEKVFLECVQDMDHENMFWYRQDPGLGLRLIYFSYDVKMKEKGDIPEGYSVSREKKERFSLILESASTNQTSMYLCASSPRYSLNYEQYFGPGTRLTVT.

This clonotype is medium-sized (0.01 to 0.1%). This chain uses TRBV29-1 with TRBJ2-5, with 11 positions matching TRBD1. The germline CDR1 and CDR2 sequences are SQVTM and ANQGSEA. The CDR3 runs to 13 residues. The V segment lost 4 bases and the J segment 5 bases; nucleotides outside the gene matches: 3. CDR3 DNA: TGCAGCGTTGTGGGGGACAGGGGGGAGACCCAGTACTTC. This gives the protein CSVVGDRGETQYF.

In this sample, this clonotype turned up a few times. The rearrangement uses TRBV7-2 and TRBJ1-4; unclear D gene. This CDR3 region has 13 residues. Trimming stripped 4 bases from V and 2 bases from J, with 5 bases between. Germline V CDR1 and CDR2: SGHTA, FQGNSA. The CDR3 coding sequence is TGTGCCAGCAGCTATACGACTAATGAAAAACTGTTTTTT. Protein sequence: CASSYTTNEKLFF.

There are many counts of this clonotype. The DNA of the CDR3 is TGCAGCGTTGTACTGGGAGGCGGTCTGACCCAGTACTTC. Its protein is CSVVLGGGLTQYF. The chain links TRBV29-1 to TRBJ2-5; D possibly corresponds to TRBD2 (6 bases). Germline CDR1 SQVTM, CDR2 ANQGSEA. The CDR3 extends over 13 amino acids. V lost 4 bases and J lost 7, with 16 bases in between.

The chain is built from TRBV11-2 and TRBJ2-5; possibly TRBD1 for D (6 bases). The germline CDR1 and CDR2 sequences are SGHAT and FQNNGV. The CDR3 loop spans 14 amino acids. Trimming removed 6 bases at V and 8 bases at J, with 19 bases between. CDR3 bases: TGTGCCAGCAGGGCGGGCCTAAAGGGGGAAACCCAGTACTTC. Translation: CASRAGLKGETQYF.

This clonotype showed up just a few times. V gene TRBV7-2 combines with J gene TRBJ2-7, with 10 positions matching TRBD1. Germline-derived CDR1 and CDR2 are SGHTA and FQGNSA. The CDR3 has 15 amino acids. V was clipped by 5 bases and J by 5 bases; unmatched bases: 9. CDR3 DNA sequence: TGTGCCAGCAGCCAACTCCGGGACAGGGGTCACGAGCAGTACTTC. Translation: CASSQLRDRGHEQYF.

In its sample, this clonotype was seen a few times. The chain employs TRBV12-3 or TRBV12-4 and TRBJ2-5; D perhaps matches TRBD1 (6 bases). CDR3 length: 13 residues. V gave up 4 bases and J gave up 5 bases, with 11 bases separating them. CDR3 in DNA: TGTGCCAGCAGTTCCAGGGGATCGGAGACCCAGTACTTC. Its protein product is CASSSRGSETQYF.

This clonotype appeared many times. In nucleotides, the CDR3 is TGTGCCTTGGGACTAGCGGCGCGCAATGAGCAGTTCTTC. This encodes CALGLAARNEQFF. The V gene is TRBV12-3 or TRBV12-4, the J gene TRBJ2-1, with TRBD2 matching 11 bases. The CDR3 has 13 residues. V was clipped by 11 bases and J by 6 bases; unmatched bases: 6.

This clonotype has only a few counts. The chain couples TRBV7-9 to TRBJ2-7, with D maybe TRBD2 (5 bases). The CDR3 runs 13 residues. Germline values: CDR1 SEHNR, CDR2 FQNEAQ (reference sequence). V was pared by 5 bases and J by 5 bases, with 13 bases between. CDR3 sequence: CASSQVGENEQYF. CDR3 in DNA: TGTGCCAGCAGCCAGGTCGGGGAAAACGAGCAGTACTTC.

This sequence joins TRBV20-1 and TRBJ2-3; 7 positions match TRBD1. The length of the CDR3 is 14 residues. Trimming removed 4 bases from V and 0 bases from J; junction bases left unmatched: 4. Germline loops: CDR1 DFQATT, CDR2 SNEGSKA (reference sequence). The CDR3, as DNA: TGCAGTGCTATCCGACAGGGAAGCACAGATACGCAGTATTTT. It specifies CSAIRQGSTDTQYF.